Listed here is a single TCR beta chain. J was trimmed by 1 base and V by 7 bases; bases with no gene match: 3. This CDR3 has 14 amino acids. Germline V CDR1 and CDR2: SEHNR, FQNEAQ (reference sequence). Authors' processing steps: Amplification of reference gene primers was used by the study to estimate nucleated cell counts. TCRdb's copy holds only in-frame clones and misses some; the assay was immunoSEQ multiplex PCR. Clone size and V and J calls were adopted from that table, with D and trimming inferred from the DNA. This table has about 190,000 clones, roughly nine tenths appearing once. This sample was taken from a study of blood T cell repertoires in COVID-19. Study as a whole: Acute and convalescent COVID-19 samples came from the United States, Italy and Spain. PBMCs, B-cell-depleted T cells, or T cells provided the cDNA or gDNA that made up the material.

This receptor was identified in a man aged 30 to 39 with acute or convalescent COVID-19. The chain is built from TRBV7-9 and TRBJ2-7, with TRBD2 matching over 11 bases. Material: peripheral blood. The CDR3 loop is CASTRLAGSYEQYF. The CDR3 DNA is TGTGCCAGCACCAGACTAGCGGGGTCCTACGAGCAGTACTTC. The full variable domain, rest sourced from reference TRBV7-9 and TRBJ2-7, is DTGVSQNPRHKITKRGQNVTFRCDPISEHNRLYWYRQTLGQGPEFLTYFQNEAQLEKSRLLSDRFSAERPKGSFSTLEIQRTEQGDSAMYLCASTRLAGSYEQYFGPGTRLTVT.